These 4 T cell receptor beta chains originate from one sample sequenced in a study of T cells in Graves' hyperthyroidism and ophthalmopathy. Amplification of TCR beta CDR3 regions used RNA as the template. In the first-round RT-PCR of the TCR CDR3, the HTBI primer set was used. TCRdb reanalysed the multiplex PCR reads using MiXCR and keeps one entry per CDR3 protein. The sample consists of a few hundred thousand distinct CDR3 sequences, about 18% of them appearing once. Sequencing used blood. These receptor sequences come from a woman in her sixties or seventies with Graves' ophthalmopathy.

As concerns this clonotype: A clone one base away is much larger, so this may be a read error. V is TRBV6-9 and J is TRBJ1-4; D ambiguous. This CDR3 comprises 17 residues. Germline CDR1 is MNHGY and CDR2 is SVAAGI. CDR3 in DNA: TGTGCCGGCAGTTACCCCGCACCTCGGGAGACTAATGAAAAACTGTTTTTT. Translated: CAGSYPAPRETNEKLFF.

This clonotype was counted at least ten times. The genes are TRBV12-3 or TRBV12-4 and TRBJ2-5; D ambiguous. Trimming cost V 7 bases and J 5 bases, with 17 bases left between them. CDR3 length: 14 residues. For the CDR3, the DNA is TGTGCCAGCATGCGCCATGAGACCAGGGAGACCCAGTACTTC. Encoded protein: CASMRHETRETQYF.

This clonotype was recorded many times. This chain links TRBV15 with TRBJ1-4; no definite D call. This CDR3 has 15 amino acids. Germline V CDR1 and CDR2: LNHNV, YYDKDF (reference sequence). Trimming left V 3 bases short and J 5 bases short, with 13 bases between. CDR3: CATSRSYALNEKLFF. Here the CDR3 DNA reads TGTGCCACCAGCAGGAGTTACGCGTTGAATGAAAAACTGTTTTTT.

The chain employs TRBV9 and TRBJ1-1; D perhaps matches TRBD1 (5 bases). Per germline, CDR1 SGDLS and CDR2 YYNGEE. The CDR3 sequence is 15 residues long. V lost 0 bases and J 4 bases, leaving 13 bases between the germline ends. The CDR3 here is CASSVALGPSTEAFF. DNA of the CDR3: TGTGCCAGCAGCGTAGCACTGGGGCCAAGCACTGAAGCTTTCTTT.